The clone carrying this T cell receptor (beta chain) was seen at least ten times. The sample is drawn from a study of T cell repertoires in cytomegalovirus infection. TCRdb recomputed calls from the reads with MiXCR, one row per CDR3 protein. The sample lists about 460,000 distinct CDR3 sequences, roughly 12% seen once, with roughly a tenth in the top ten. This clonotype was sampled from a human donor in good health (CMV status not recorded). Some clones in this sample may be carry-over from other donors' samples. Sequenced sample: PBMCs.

CDR3 bases: TGTGCCAGCAGTTTTTTGGAGTCTGGGGCCAACGTCCTGACTTTC. Translating gives CASSFLESGANVLTF. This chain connects TRBV28 to TRBJ2-6; D is uncertain. Germline V gene data show CDR1 as MDHEN and CDR2 as SYDVKM. The CDR3 is 15 residues long. V was trimmed by 3 bases and J by 1 base, leaving 7 bases between them.